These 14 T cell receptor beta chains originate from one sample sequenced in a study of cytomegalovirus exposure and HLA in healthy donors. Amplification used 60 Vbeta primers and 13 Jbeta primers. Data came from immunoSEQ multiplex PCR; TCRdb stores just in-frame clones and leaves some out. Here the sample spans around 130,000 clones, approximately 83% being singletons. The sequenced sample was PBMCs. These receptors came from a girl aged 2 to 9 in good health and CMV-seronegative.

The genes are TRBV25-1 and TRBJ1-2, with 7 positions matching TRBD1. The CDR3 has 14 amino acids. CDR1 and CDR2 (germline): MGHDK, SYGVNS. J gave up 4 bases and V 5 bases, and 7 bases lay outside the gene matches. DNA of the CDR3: TGTGCCAGCAGTCCCTCGACAGGGATCTATGGCTACACCTTC. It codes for CASSPSTGIYGYTF.

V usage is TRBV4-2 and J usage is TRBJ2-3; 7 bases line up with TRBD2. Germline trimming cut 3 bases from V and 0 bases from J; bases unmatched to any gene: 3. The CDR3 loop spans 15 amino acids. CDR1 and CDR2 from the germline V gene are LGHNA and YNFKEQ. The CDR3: CASSHLSGSTDTQYF. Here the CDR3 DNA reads TGTGCCAGCAGCCACCTTAGCGGGAGCACAGATACGCAGTATTTT.

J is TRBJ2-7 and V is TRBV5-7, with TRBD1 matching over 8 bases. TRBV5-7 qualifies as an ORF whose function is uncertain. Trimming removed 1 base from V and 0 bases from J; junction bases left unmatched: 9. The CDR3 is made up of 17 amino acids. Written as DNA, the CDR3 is TGTGCCAGCAGCTTGATTTTTTGGACAGGGAGCTCCTACGAGCAGTACTTC. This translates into CASSLIFWTGSSYEQYF.

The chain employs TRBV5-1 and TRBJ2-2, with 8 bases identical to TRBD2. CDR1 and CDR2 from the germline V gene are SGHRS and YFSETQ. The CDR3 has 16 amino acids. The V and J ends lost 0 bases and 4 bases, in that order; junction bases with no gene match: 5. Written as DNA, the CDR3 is TGCGCCAGCAGCTTGGTTCGGGAGGGCCCCACCGGGGAGCTGTTTTTT. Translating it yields CASSLVREGPTGELFF.

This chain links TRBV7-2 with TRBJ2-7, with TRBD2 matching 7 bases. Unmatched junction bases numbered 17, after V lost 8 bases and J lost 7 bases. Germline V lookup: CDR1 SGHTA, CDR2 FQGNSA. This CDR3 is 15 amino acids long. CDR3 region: CASQMLAALSGEQYF. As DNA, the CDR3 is TGTGCCAGCCAGATGCTAGCGGCTCTTTCGGGAGAGCAGTACTTC.

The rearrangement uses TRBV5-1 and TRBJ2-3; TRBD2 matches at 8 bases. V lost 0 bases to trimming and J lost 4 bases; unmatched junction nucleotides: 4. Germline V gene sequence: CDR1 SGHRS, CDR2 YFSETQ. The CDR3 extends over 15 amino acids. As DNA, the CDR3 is TGCGCCAGCAGCTTGGGACTAGCGTGGGCAGATACGCAGTATTTT. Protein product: CASSLGLAWADTQYF.

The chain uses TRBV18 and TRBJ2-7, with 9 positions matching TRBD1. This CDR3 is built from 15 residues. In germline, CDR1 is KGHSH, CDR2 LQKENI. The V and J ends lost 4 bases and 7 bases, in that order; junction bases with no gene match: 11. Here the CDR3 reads CASSLSGTGMREQYF. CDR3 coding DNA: TGTGCCAGCTCACTTTCCGGGACAGGGATGCGGGAGCAGTACTTC. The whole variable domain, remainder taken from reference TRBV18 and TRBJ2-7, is NAGVMQNPRHLVRRRGQEARLRCSPMKGHSHVYWYRQLPEEGLKFMVYLQKENIIDESGMPKERFSAEFPKEGPSILRIQQVVRGDSAAYFCASSLSGTGMREQYFGPGTRLTVT.

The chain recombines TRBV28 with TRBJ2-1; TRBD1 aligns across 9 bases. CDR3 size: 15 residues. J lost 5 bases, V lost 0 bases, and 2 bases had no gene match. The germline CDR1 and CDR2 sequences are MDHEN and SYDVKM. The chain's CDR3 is CASSLWGQGNNEQFF. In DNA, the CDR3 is TGTGCCAGCAGTTTATGGGGACAGGGTAACAATGAGCAGTTCTTC.

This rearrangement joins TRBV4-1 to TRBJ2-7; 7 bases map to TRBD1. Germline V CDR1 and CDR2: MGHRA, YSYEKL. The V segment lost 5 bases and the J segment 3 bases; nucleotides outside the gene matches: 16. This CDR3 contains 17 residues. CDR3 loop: CASSADQDRARGYEQYF. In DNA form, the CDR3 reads TGCGCCAGCAGCGCTGACCAAGACAGGGCAAGAGGCTACGAGCAGTACTTC.

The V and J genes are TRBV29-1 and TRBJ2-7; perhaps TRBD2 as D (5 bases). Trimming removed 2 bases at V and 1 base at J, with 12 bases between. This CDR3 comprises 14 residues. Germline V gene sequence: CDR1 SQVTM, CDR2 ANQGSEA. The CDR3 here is CSVEREGRSYEQYF. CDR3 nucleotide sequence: TGCAGCGTTGAACGCGAAGGGAGATCCTACGAGCAGTACTTC.

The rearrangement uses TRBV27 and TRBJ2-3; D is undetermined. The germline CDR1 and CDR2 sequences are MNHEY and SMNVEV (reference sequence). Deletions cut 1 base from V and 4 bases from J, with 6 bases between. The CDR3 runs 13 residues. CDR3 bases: TGTGCCAGCAGTTTATACTTTCCAGATACGCAGTATTTT. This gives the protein CASSLYFPDTQYF.

The CDR3 DNA is TGTGCCAGCAGCTTAGCCGGGACTAGCGGATCCTACGAGCAGTACTTC. Protein sequence: CASSLAGTSGSYEQYF. The rearrangement uses TRBV7-2 and TRBJ2-7; 11 nucleotides agree with TRBD2. The V gene's germline CDR1 is SGHTA and CDR2 FQGNSA. J lost 1 base, V lost 0 bases, and 2 bases had no gene match. The CDR3 has 16 amino acids.

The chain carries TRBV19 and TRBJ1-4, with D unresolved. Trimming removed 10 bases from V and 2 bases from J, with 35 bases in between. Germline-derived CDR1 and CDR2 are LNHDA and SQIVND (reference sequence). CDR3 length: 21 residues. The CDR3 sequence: CATKKPTRTNINDKTNEKLFF. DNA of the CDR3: TGTGCCACCAAAAAACCAACAAGAACTAACATCAATGATAAGACTAATGAAAAACTGTTTTTT.

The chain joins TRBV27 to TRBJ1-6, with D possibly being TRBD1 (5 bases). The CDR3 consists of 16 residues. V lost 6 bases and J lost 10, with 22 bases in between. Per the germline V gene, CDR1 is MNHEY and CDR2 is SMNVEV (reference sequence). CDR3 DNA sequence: TGTGCCAGCAGAACGACCTGGGTGGGGGAGGACTCACCCCTCCACTTT. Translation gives CASRTTWVGEDSPLHF.